This T cell receptor beta chain was identified during a study of response to subunit inactivated influenza vaccine. The study, taken as a whole, reports: Each seasonal influenza vaccination, the authors suggested, recruits few new T cells.

Points on this clonotype: Antigen: not known.

TCRdb passed the RT-PCR reads through MiXCR, listing each CDR3 protein once. The sample includes 600,000 to 700,000 distinct CDR3 sequences, around 15% of them seen just once. With 3 bases removed from V and 3 bases from J, the gap between germline ends came to 8 bases. The germline CDR1 and CDR2 sequences are GTSNPN and SVGIG (reference sequence). The CDR3 spans 12 residues. The chain joins TRBV30 to TRBJ1-2; D gene ambiguous. This sequence originates from a middle-aged man who received an inactivated influenza vaccine. The sample was PBMCs from blood, taken roughly 2 weeks before vaccination. The chain's CDR3 is CAWSESYYGYTF. The CDR3 DNA reads TGTGCCTGGAGCGAAAGTTACTATGGCTACACCTTC. Full variable domain (remainder filled in from reference TRBV30 and TRBJ1-2): SQTIHQWPATLVQPVGSPLSLECTVEGTSNPNLYWYRQAAGRGLQLLFYSVGIGQISSEVPQNLSASRPQDRQFILSSKKLLLSDSGFYLCAWSESYYGYTFGSGTRLTVV.